This TCR beta chain was sequenced in a study of cytomegalovirus exposure and HLA in healthy donors. CDR1 SGHTA and CDR2 FQGNSA come from the germline V gene. V was cut by 5 bases and J by 6 bases, with 14 bases left in between. The CDR3 totals 13 residues. With 60 Vbeta and 13 Jbeta primers, the PCR was carried out. Profiling relied on immunoSEQ multiplex PCR, and the TCRdb table lists in-frame clones only, not all of them. The sample consists of about 200,000 clones, less than 80% of them appearing once. Sequencing was carried out using PBMCs. The J gene is TRBJ2-7, the V gene TRBV7-2; D ambiguous. The sequence derives from a young woman in good health and CMV-seropositive. The CDR3 spells CASSQASKLEQYF. The CDR3 bases are TGTGCCAGCAGCCAGGCTTCCAAACTCGAGCAGTACTTC.